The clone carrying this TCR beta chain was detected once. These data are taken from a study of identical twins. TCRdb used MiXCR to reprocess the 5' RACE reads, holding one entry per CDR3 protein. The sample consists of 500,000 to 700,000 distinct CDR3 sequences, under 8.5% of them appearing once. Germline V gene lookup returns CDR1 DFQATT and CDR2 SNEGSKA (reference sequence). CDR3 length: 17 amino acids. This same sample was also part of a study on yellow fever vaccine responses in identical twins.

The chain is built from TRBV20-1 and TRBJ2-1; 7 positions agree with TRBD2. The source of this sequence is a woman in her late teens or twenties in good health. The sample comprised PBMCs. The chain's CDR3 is CCFSRERDHGLYNEQFF. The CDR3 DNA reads TGCTGCTTCTCGAGGGAGCGGGACCACGGGCTTTACAATGAGCAGTTCTTC.